The 11 T cell receptor beta chains below were found in one sample sequenced in a study of T cell responses to AZD1222 COVID-19 vaccine. The repertoire was sequenced with immunoSEQ multiplex PCR; TCRdb's copy has only in-frame clones and lacks some. The data contain more than 75,000 clones, approximately 90% of them singletons. Material: peripheral blood, obtained on day 0 of AZD1222 vaccination. These receptors were taken from an adult in good health.

This chain links TRBV28 with TRBJ2-1; 8 nucleotides align to TRBD2. V gave up 5 bases and J gave up 7 bases; unmatched junction bases: 16. This CDR3 contains 17 residues. Germline assignment: CDR1 MDHEN and CDR2 SYDVKM. For the CDR3, the DNA is TGTGCCAGCAGTCCTTCAACCGGGACTAGTAGTAGGAATGAGCAGTTCTTC. Translating gives CASSPSTGTSSRNEQFF. The whole variable domain, filled in from reference TRBV28 and TRBJ2-1, reads DVKVTQSSRYLVKRTGEKVFLECVQDMDHENMFWYRQDPGLGLRLIYFSYDVKMKEKGDIPEGYSVSREKKERFSLILESASTNQTSMYLCASSPSTGTSSRNEQFFGPGTRLTVL.

V and J are TRBV7-6 and TRBJ2-7; 10 positions match TRBD1. The CDR3 length is 16 residues. Germline CDR1 reads SGHVS; CDR2 reads FNYEAQ. Unmatched junction bases numbered 7, after V lost 2 bases and J lost 3 bases. CDR3 DNA sequence: TGTGCCAGCAGCTTAACGACGGGACAGGGGAACTACGAGCAGTACTTC. This codes for CASSLTTGQGNYEQYF.

The chain has TRBV18 and TRBJ2-1; no firm D call. Trimming removed 1 base at V and 10 bases at J, with 14 bases between. The CDR3 is 14 amino acids. Germline V gene lookup returns CDR1 KGHSH and CDR2 LQKENI. The CDR3 sequence: CASSPLPNQWEQFF. In nucleotides, the CDR3 is TGTGCCAGCTCACCACTTCCCAACCAATGGGAGCAGTTCTTC.

In the case of this clone: The sample has other DNA sequences that encode this CDR3 too. The rearrangement uses TRBV5-1 and TRBJ2-2; 7 bases are shared with TRBD1. CDR3 size: 15 residues. CDR1 and CDR2 from the germline V gene are SGHRS and YFSETQ. With V trimmed by 3 bases and J by 0 bases, 2 bases remained unmatched. DNA for the CDR3: TGCGCCAGCAGCTCCGGGACAGCGAACACCGGGGAGCTGTTTTTT. Translated, it gives CASSSGTANTGELFF.

The J gene is TRBJ1-1, the V gene TRBV27; tentatively, D is TRBD1 (5 bases). Trimming removed 0 bases from V and 0 bases from J, with 8 bases in between. CDR1 and CDR2 (germline): MNHEY, SMNVEV (reference sequence). This CDR3 contains 15 residues. CDR3 coding DNA: TGTGCCAGCAGTTTATCGGGGACGGTGAACACTGAAGCTTTCTTT. Its protein is CASSLSGTVNTEAFF.

The rearrangement links TRBV6-5 to TRBJ2-1; 8 bases match TRBD2. CDR1 and CDR2 (germline): MNHEY, SVGAGI. V lost 6 bases, J lost 14 bases, and 9 bases stayed unmatched. There are 12 residues in the CDR3. The CDR3 DNA sequence: TGTGCCAGCAGCAACGGGGCGGGAGGCAAGTTCTTC. Its translation: CASSNGAGGKFF.

The chain uses TRBV5-4 and TRBJ2-7; 13 bases align to TRBD2. With 2 bases clipped from V and 4 bases from J, the junction kept 3 bases outside the gene matches. The CDR3 loop spans 15 amino acids. Germline CDR1 and CDR2: SGHNT and YYREEE (reference sequence). CDR3 DNA sequence: TGTGCCAGCAGCTTTACTAGCGGGAGGGAATACGAGCAGTACTTC. It yields the protein CASSFTSGREYEQYF.

The rearrangement uses TRBV19 and TRBJ2-1, with D maybe TRBD1 (5 bases). Deletions cut 7 bases from V and 6 bases from J, with 22 bases between. The CDR3 loop spans 16 amino acids. Germline V CDR1 and CDR2: LNHDA, SQIVND (reference sequence). CDR3 DNA sequence: TGTGCCAGTATGACCGGTGCGGCAGGGTCAGGCAATGAGCAGTTCTTC. Amino acids: CASMTGAAGSGNEQFF.

The chain carries TRBV5-8 and TRBJ2-1; tentative D call: TRBD2 (7 bases). Germline-derived CDR1 and CDR2 are SGHTS and YDEGEE. The CDR3 is made up of 15 amino acids. V was shortened by 1 base and J by 3 bases, with 11 bases between the two germline ends. The chain's CDR3 is CASSLRGGIYNEQFF. The CDR3 DNA reads as TGTGCCAGCAGCTTGAGGGGGGGGATCTACAATGAGCAGTTCTTC.

CDR3 region: CASSQGLREKLFF. The CDR3 region has the DNA TGTGCCAGCAGCCAAGGACTAAGGGAAAAACTGTTTTTT. This chain links TRBV4-2 with TRBJ1-4; D unclear. The germline CDR1 and CDR2 sequences are LGHNA and YNFKEQ. Between the trimmed V and J ends, which lost 1 base and 8 bases, there was a span of 8 bases. The CDR3 is made up of 13 amino acids.

This chain joins TRBV5-1 and TRBJ2-5; D not certain. Germline V CDR1 and CDR2: SGHRS, YFSETQ. The CDR3 loop spans 12 amino acids. V lost 3 bases to trimming and J lost 5 bases, with 8 bases between them. The CDR3 is CASSSDGETQYF. Written as DNA, the CDR3 is TGCGCCAGCAGCTCCGACGGGGAGACCCAGTACTTC.